A selection of T cell receptor beta chains follows, all from one sample in a study of T-cell reconstitution after alpha-beta-depleted transplantation in children. TCRdb passed the PCR reads through MiXCR, listing each CDR3 protein once. The repertoire holds 900,000 or so distinct CDR3 sequences, with 16% as singletons. The sample here was PBMCs, mostly from graft donor cells, taken 360 days after TCRalphabeta/CD19-depleted stem cell transplant. These receptors all stem from a male patient aged 10-17 years who had a stem cell transplant for acute lymphoblastic leukemia, so the T cells may come from the graft donor. Both conserved end residues are part of each CDR3. D genes are given only for firm matches. Clone size, where shown, is once, few, many, or a class for clones that have expanded.

CDR3nt	CDR3aa	d_gene	v_gene	j_gene	len	abundance
TGTGCCAGCAGCTTAAGCCCAACTCCGGGTGGCGGGGAGCTGTTTTTT	CASSLSPTPGGGELFF	.	TRBV7-8	TRBJ2-2	16	.
TGCAGTCTCCTGAACTCGCGGGTCCGAGTATGGGAGACCCAGTACTTC	CSLLNSRVRVWETQYF	.	TRBV20-1	TRBJ2-5	16	.
TGTGCCAGCAGCTTGCGCGGGAGGCGAGGGACCTTAGGAGAGACCCAGTACTTC	CASSLRGRRGTLGETQYF	TRBD2	TRBV5-5	TRBJ2-5	18	many
TGTGCCATCAGTGAATGGGCGGGAGGGTGGACAGATACGCAGTATTTT	CAISEWAGGWTDTQYF	TRBD2	TRBV10-3	TRBJ2-3	16	.
TGTGCCAGCAGCTTGGCCTGGACAGGAACTAACTATGGCTACACCTTC	CASSLAWTGTNYGYTF	TRBD1	TRBV5-4	TRBJ1-2	16	.
TGCAGTGCTAGGGGGACCCTTAACTCCTACGAGCAGTACTTC	CSARGTLNSYEQYF	.	TRBV20-1	TRBJ2-7	14	few
TGCAGTGCTAGTCAGGGATGGGGCGGGGAGCTGTTTTTT	CSASQGWGGELFF	.	TRBV20-1	TRBJ2-2	13	many
TGCGCCAGCAGCCGGACTAGCGGGAGAGGCGAGCAGTACTTC	CASSRTSGRGEQYF	TRBD2	TRBV5-1	TRBJ2-7	14	many
TGTGCCAGCAGCTTACAGCGGGAGGGCGGAGAGACCCAGTACTTC	CASSLQREGGETQYF	TRBD2	TRBV7-8	TRBJ2-5	15	.
TGTGCCAGCAGCAAAGCTCGGCAGAAAGAGACCCAGTACTTC	CASSKARQKETQYF	.	TRBV21-1	TRBJ2-5	14	.
TGCGCCAGCAGCCAAGGAGCGGGAGTAGTCAATGAGCAGTTCTTC	CASSQGAGVVNEQFF	TRBD2	TRBV4-1	TRBJ2-1	15	many
TGTGCCAGCATGGACACGGGGAGGCTAGCGGGATACAATGAGCAGTTCTTC	CASMDTGRLAGYNEQFF	TRBD2	TRBV2	TRBJ2-1	17	.
TGCAGTGCTAGTGACAAGGGTTTATCCTACGAGCAGTACTTC	CSASDKGLSYEQYF	.	TRBV20-1	TRBJ2-7	14	few
TGTGCCACCAGTGTAGCGAGCTCCTACAATGAGCAGTTCTTC	CATSVASSYNEQFF	.	TRBV24-1	TRBJ2-1	14	.
TGCAGTGCAGAGGGCGTTGACAGGGTGAACACTGAAGCTTTCTTT	CSAEGVDRVNTEAFF	TRBD1	TRBV20-1	TRBJ1-1	15	many
TGTGCCAGCAGCCAATGGGACGAGCAGTACTTC	CASSQWDEQYF	.	TRBV16	TRBJ2-7	11	.
TGCAGTGCTAGGGCTAGCGGGAGGAGCACAGATACGCAGTATTTT	CSARASGRSTDTQYF	TRBD2	TRBV20-1	TRBJ2-3	15	few
TGTGCCAGCAGCGGACCAGCGGGAGGCTTCCGCTACGAGCAGTACTTC	CASSGPAGGFRYEQYF	TRBD2	TRBV3-1	TRBJ2-7	16	few
TGTGCCAGCAGTTACTCTGGGCTAGCGGACACCGGGGAGCTGTTTTTT	CASSYSGLADTGELFF	TRBD2	TRBV6-5	TRBJ2-2	16	.
TGTGCCAGCAGCTTGGTGGCTAGTTACAATGAGCAGTTCTTC	CASSLVASYNEQFF	.	TRBV5-5	TRBJ2-1	14	few
TGCGCCAGCAGCTTAAGCGGGGTCGGCTACGAGCAGTACTTC	CASSLSGVGYEQYF	TRBD2	TRBV5-1	TRBJ2-7	14	.
TGCGCCAGCAGCTTGGCGGACACAGGAAGCTACGAGCAGTACTTC	CASSLADTGSYEQYF	.	TRBV5-1	TRBJ2-7	15	many
TGTGCCAGCAGCGTAGGGGCACGCCCAAGCTACGAGCAGTACTTC	CASSVGARPSYEQYF	.	TRBV9	TRBJ2-7	15	few